This T cell receptor beta chain was observed in a study of T cell responses to AZD1222 COVID-19 vaccine. Points from the study as a whole: Samples come after the peak T cell response, not at day 14. Elevations in Spike-specific TCR breadth and depth followed administration of two AZD1222 doses. Of spike-specific TCRs, nearly half reportedly target regions left unmutated in variants.

As regards this clone: Its antigen is not known.

The CDR3 consists of 13 residues. The germline gives CDR1 MGHRA, CDR2 YSYEKL. Deletions cut 0 bases from V and 12 bases from J, with 12 bases between. Sequencing used immunoSEQ multiplex PCR; TCRdb keeps in-frame clones, though not all of them. The sample has just under 150,000 clones, approximately 90% seen once; the top ten hold roughly 1.7%. The origin of this receptor is an adult who received the AZD1222 COVID-19 vaccine. This specimen was peripheral blood, taken 28 days after the second AZD1222 dose. This chain joins TRBV4-1 and TRBJ2-1; no firm D call. The CDR3 spells CASSQEGHPGQFF. DNA for the CDR3: TGCGCCAGCAGCCAAGAAGGCCACCCCGGGCAGTTCTTC.